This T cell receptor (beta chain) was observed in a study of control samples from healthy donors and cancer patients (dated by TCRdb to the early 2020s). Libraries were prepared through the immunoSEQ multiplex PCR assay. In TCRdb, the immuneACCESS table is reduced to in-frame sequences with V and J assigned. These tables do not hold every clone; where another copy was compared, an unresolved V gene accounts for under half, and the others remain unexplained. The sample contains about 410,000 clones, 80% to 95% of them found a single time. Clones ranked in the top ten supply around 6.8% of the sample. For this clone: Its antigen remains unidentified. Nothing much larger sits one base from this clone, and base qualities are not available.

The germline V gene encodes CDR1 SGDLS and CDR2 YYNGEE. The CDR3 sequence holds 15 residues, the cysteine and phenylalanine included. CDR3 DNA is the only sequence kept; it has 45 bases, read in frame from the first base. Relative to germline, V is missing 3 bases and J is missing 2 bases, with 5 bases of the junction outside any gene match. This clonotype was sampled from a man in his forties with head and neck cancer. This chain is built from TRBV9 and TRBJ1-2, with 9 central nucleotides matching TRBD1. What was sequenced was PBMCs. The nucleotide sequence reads TGTGCCAGCAGCGACCGACAGGGGGTGAACTATGGCTACACCTTC. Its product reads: CASSDRQGVNYGYTF.